These 24 T cell receptor beta chains originate from one sample sequenced in a study of cytomegalovirus exposure and HLA in healthy donors. Both 60 Vbeta primers and 13 Jbeta primers went into the PCR. TCRdb's copy holds only in-frame clones and misses some; the assay was immunoSEQ multiplex PCR. The repertoire holds around 80,000 clones, with about three quarters as singletons. Material: PBMCs. These receptors were obtained from a man aged 40-49 years in good health and CMV-seronegative.

The chain recombines TRBV7-9 with TRBJ1-2; TRBD1 matches 7 bases. Germline V gives CDR1 SEHNR, CDR2 FQNEAQ (reference sequence). The CDR3 is 16 amino acids. Trimming took 2 bases from V and 4 from J; bases not matched to a gene: 10. DNA of the CDR3: TGTGCCAGCAGCTTACGAGAGAGGGGGCGCTTCTATGGCTACACCTTC. This gives the protein CASSLRERGRFYGYTF. Filled out from reference TRBV7-9 and TRBJ1-2, the complete variable domain reads DTGVSQNPRHKITKRGQNVTFRCDPISEHNRLYWYRQTLGQGPEFLTYFQNEAQLEKSRLLSDRFSAERPKGSFSTLEIQRTEQGDSAMYLCASSLRERGRFYGYTFGSGTRLTVV.

The chain employs TRBV5-8 and TRBJ2-7; D is ambiguous. Trimming cost V 0 bases and J 3 bases, with 13 bases left between them. The CDR3 contains 15 residues. CDR1 is SGHTS, CDR2 YDEGEE, per germline. CDR3 amino acids: CASSLGFRPGYEQYF. CDR3 DNA: TGTGCCAGCAGCTTGGGGTTCAGACCAGGCTACGAGCAGTACTTC.

J is TRBJ2-2 and V is TRBV9; 8 nucleotides agree with TRBD2. CDR3 size: 15 residues. J lost 4 bases, V lost 2 bases, and 4 bases had no gene match. Per germline, CDR1 SGDLS and CDR2 YYNGEE. This CDR3 is CASSVSGTGTGELFF. Here the CDR3 DNA reads TGTGCCAGCAGCGTTAGCGGGACCGGCACCGGGGAGCTGTTTTTT.

The chain joins TRBV19 to TRBJ2-1; 9 bases align to TRBD2. The CDR3 has 15 residues. The J segment lost 10 bases and the V segment lost 3 bases, leaving 10 bases of the junction unmatched. Germline V gives CDR1 LNHDA, CDR2 SQIVND (reference sequence). This chain's CDR3 is CASSIFAGGIREQFF. The CDR3 DNA follows: TGTGCCAGTAGTATTTTCGCGGGAGGGATCAGGGAGCAGTTCTTC.

The chain has TRBV7-9 and TRBJ2-3; weak D call: TRBD2 (6 bases). V lost 3 bases, J lost 5 bases, and 6 bases lay in between. This CDR3 comprises 12 residues. Looked up from germline, CDR1 is SEHNR and CDR2 is FQNEAQ (reference sequence). In DNA, the CDR3 is TGTGCCAGCAGCTTCGGGGGAGATACGCAGTATTTT. Its protein product is CASSFGGDTQYF.

The chain is built from TRBV5-1 and TRBJ2-7; unclear D gene. Between the trimmed V and J ends, which lost 0 bases and 0 bases, there was a span of 7 bases. Germline CDR1 and CDR2: SGHRS and YFSETQ. CDR3 length: 14 residues. DNA of the CDR3: TGCGCCAGCAGCTTGGCGCACAACTCCTACGAGCAGTACTTC. Its protein is CASSLAHNSYEQYF.

The V call is TRBV30, the J call TRBJ1-5, with D possibly being TRBD1 (5 bases). Germline-derived CDR1 and CDR2 are GTSNPN and SVGIG (reference sequence). The CDR3 contains 14 residues. Trimming took 2 bases from V and 1 from J, leaving 9 bases between them. The CDR3 bases are TGTGCCTGGAGTCGGGGGGAGAGCAATCAGCCCCAGCATTTT. Translation gives CAWSRGESNQPQHF.

In DNA form, the CDR3 reads TGTGCCAGCAGTATTTCCTTTCCGGGGGTTGGTCAGCCCCAGCATTTT. Its translation: CASSISFPGVGQPQHF. The J gene is TRBJ1-5, the V gene TRBV28, with D possibly being TRBD1 (5 bases). Trimming removed 5 bases from V and 6 bases from J, with 20 bases in between. Germline CDR1 and CDR2: MDHEN and SYDVKM. The CDR3 is 16 amino acids.

This clone was seen more than once but under ten times. The chain is built from TRBV25-1 and TRBJ1-5; D gene unclear. The V end lost 5 bases, the J end lost 2 bases, and 4 bases lay between the germline ends. Looked up from germline, CDR1 is MGHDK and CDR2 is SYGVNS. The CDR3 is made up of 12 amino acids. CDR3 residues: CASSRGNQPQHF. CDR3 bases: TGTGCCAGCAGTCGTGGCAATCAGCCCCAGCATTTT. Drawing the rest from reference TRBV25-1 and TRBJ1-5, the complete variable domain is EADIYQTPRYLVIGTGKKITLECSQTMGHDKMYWYQQDPGMELHLIHYSYGVNSTEKGDLSSESTVSRIRTEHFPLTLESARPSHTSQYLCASSRGNQPQHFGDGTRLSIL.

This chain links TRBV25-1 with TRBJ1-1; D remains unclear. Germline-derived CDR1 and CDR2 are MGHDK and SYGVNS. The CDR3 is 15 residues long. V was clipped by 0 bases and J by 5 bases, with 13 bases between them. DNA for the CDR3: TGTGCCAGCAGTGAATATTCCGGGAGACGAACTGAAGCTTTCTTT. The encoded protein is CASSEYSGRRTEAFF.

The chain uses TRBV15 and TRBJ2-2, with TRBD1 matching 7 bases. The CDR3 contains 15 residues. After removal of 5 bases from V and 5 bases from J, the junction contained 8 bases not matched to a gene. Germline CDR1 and CDR2: LNHNV and YYDKDF (reference sequence). The CDR3 here is CATSGTGTATGELFF. CDR3 coding DNA: TGTGCCACCAGCGGGACCGGGACAGCAACCGGGGAGCTGTTTTTT.

This sequence joins TRBV15 and TRBJ1-2, with 8 bases lining up with TRBD1. Germline CDR1 reads LNHNV; CDR2 reads YYDKDF (reference sequence). This CDR3 has 13 amino acids. The trim removed 1 base at V and 10 bases at J, leaving 5 bases unmatched. For the CDR3, the DNA is TGTGCCACCAGCAGAGCGGACAGGGAAGACTACACCTTC. Translated: CATSRADREDYTF.

The table lists this clone with a few counts. The chain employs TRBV5-1 and TRBJ2-3, with 9 bases fitting TRBD2. After removal of 1 base from V and 1 base from J, the junction contained 4 bases not matched to a gene. This CDR3 has 16 residues. CDR1 and CDR2 (germline): SGHRS, YFSETQ. The chain's CDR3 is CASSLFVAGGTDTQYF. DNA of the CDR3: TGCGCCAGCAGCTTGTTTGTAGCGGGAGGCACAGATACGCAGTATTTT.

The V call is TRBV4-1, the J call TRBJ1-1; TRBD1 aligns across 8 bases. V was pared by 4 bases and J by 1 base, with 2 bases of the junction left unmatched. This CDR3 is 14 amino acids long. Germline V gene data show CDR1 as MGHRA and CDR2 as YSYEKL. The CDR3 region has the DNA TGCGCCAGCAGCCTGGGACAGGAGAACACTGAAGCTTTCTTT. It yields the protein CASSLGQENTEAFF.

On this clone: The junction departs from the called germline gene at one end, perhaps through a read error. Other nucleotide sequences from this sample produce the same CDR3. This chain links TRBV25-1 with TRBJ1-1; D is uncertain. Germline values: CDR1 MGHDK, CDR2 SYGVNS. The CDR3 has 14 amino acids. CDR3 coding DNA: TGCGCCAGCAGTGAATTGCCGGGGAACACTGAAGCTTTCTTT. Translated: CASSELPGNTEAFF.

The chain joins TRBV7-9 to TRBJ2-2; 12 nucleotides align to TRBD2. This CDR3 is 17 amino acids long. J lost 5 bases, V lost 7 bases, and 11 bases had no gene match. Germline assignment: CDR1 SEHNR and CDR2 FQNEAQ (reference sequence). CDR3 DNA: TGTGCCAGCAACTTCATGAGACTAGCGGGAGAAACCGGGGAGCTGTTTTTT. Translated: CASNFMRLAGETGELFF.

The genes are TRBV28 and TRBJ2-3, with TRBD1 matching over 9 bases. Germline CDR1 is MDHEN and CDR2 is SYDVKM. The J segment lost 2 bases and the V segment lost 3 bases, leaving 6 bases of the junction unmatched. The CDR3 sequence is 16 residues long. This chain's CDR3 is CASSFSRTGATDTQYF. The CDR3 DNA reads TGTGCCAGCAGTTTTTCCCGGACAGGGGCCACAGATACGCAGTATTTT.

The V call is TRBV6-5, the J call TRBJ2-1; D remains unclear. The CDR3 runs to 15 residues. Germline V gene sequence: CDR1 MNHEY, CDR2 SVGAGI. Trimming removed 0 bases from V and 6 bases from J, with 12 bases in between. The CDR3 region is CASSYSSASPNEQFF. CDR3 nucleotides: TGTGCCAGCAGTTACTCGAGTGCATCACCCAATGAGCAGTTCTTC.

The CDR3 DNA follows: TGTGCCAGCAGGGGAGACAATCAGCCCCAGCATTTT. As protein: CASRGDNQPQHF. V is TRBV2 and J is TRBJ1-5; D remains unclear. The germline V and J ends were trimmed by 6 bases and 3 bases, with 6 bases remaining between them. The CDR3 sequence is 12 residues long. In germline, CDR1 is SNHLY, CDR2 FYNNEI.

This clone was picked up one time. CDR3 in DNA: TGTGCCAGCAGTTCGGCGGGGACGGGCATTGAAAAACTGTTTTTT. Protein: CASSSAGTGIEKLFF. The chain recombines TRBV28 with TRBJ1-4; D is perhaps TRBD1 (5 bases). The V end lost 4 bases, the J end lost 7 bases, and 16 bases lay between the germline ends. This CDR3 has 15 residues. Germline CDR1 MDHEN, CDR2 SYDVKM.

The CDR3 protein is CASGRWETQYF. CDR3 nucleotide sequence: TGTGCCAGCGGGAGATGGGAGACCCAGTACTTC. V usage is TRBV6-4 and J usage is TRBJ2-5; D might be TRBD2 (5 bases). Trimming cost V 8 bases and J 5 bases, with 9 bases left between them. CDR1 is MRHNA and CDR2 is SNTAGT in the germline V gene. The CDR3 has 11 amino acids.

The V gene is TRBV5-8, the J gene TRBJ1-4, with a weak D call TRBD1 (6 bases). V was trimmed by 4 bases and J by 0 bases, leaving 13 bases between them. CDR1 is SGHTS, CDR2 YDEGEE, per germline. CDR3 length: 16 residues. The CDR3 sequence: CASSPTGTSTNEKLFF. As DNA, the CDR3 is TGTGCCAGCAGCCCCACCGGGACATCAACTAATGAAAAACTGTTTTTT.

V gene TRBV18 combines with J gene TRBJ2-3; D uncertain. The CDR3 runs 15 residues. The germline V and J ends were trimmed by 3 bases and 1 base, with 11 bases remaining between them. Germline CDR1 KGHSH, CDR2 LQKENI. The CDR3 protein is CASSPKSTGTDTQYF. The CDR3 DNA reads as TGTGCCAGCTCACCCAAATCCACAGGCACAGATACGCAGTATTTT.

The chain carries TRBV4-2 and TRBJ2-7, with no clear D. Germline CDR1 reads LGHNA; CDR2 reads YNFKEQ. V shed 0 bases and J shed 3 bases, with 12 bases lying between them. CDR3 length: 15 residues. Here the CDR3 reads CASSQDFAAVYEQYF. CDR3 DNA: TGTGCCAGCAGCCAAGATTTTGCGGCGGTCTACGAGCAGTACTTC.